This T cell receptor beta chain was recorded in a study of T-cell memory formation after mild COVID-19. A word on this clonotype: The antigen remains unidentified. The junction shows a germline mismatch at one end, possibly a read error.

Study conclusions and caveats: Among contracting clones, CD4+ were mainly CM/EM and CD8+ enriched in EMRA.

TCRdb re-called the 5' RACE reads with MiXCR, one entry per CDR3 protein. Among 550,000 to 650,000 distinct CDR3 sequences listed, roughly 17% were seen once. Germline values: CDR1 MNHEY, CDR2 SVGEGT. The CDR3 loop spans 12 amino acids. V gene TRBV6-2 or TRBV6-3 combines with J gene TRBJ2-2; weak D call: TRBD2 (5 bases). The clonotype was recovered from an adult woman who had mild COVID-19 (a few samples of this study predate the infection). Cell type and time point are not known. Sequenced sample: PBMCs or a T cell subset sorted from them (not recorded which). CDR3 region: CASTLTAGKLFF. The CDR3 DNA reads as TGTGCCAGCACCCTTACCGCCGGGAAGCTGTTTTTT.